The present TCR beta chain was sequenced within a study of cytomegalovirus exposure and HLA in healthy donors. With regard to this clone: Antigen: not known.

Data came from immunoSEQ multiplex PCR; TCRdb stores just in-frame clones and leaves some out. The sample holds some 60,000 clones, about 96% seen once. Overall study results and limits: The investigators catalogued some 160 TCR beta chains as cytomegalovirus-associated.

The length of the CDR3 is 12 residues. Germline V CDR1 and CDR2: SGHDT, YYEEEE. The V end lost 5 bases, the J end lost 0 bases, and 6 bases lay between the germline ends. The chain combines TRBV5-6 with TRBJ2-7; no firm D call. Specimen: PBMCs. The receptor comes from a young man in good health and CMV-seronegative. In nucleotides, the CDR3 is TGTGCCAGCAGTTCTAGCTCCTACGAGCAGTACTTC. This codes for CASSSSSYEQYF.